The T cell receptor (beta chain) under discussion was sequenced for a study of blood T cell repertoires in COVID-19. The overall study: The analysed material was cDNA or gDNA that came from T cells, B-cell-depleted T cells, or PBMCs.

Germline loops: CDR1 MNHEY, CDR2 SVGAGI. V lost 4 bases to trimming and J lost 6 bases; unmatched junction nucleotides: 6. The CDR3 is made up of 15 amino acids. The method was immunoSEQ multiplex PCR; TCRdb's version includes in-frame clones alone and lacks a portion of them. Among 65,000 or so clones listed, more than 80% were seen once. The chain couples TRBV6-5 to TRBJ2-1; TRBD2 agrees at 10 bases. This receptor was identified in a man older than 75 with acute or convalescent COVID-19. The sample taken for sequencing was peripheral blood. The CDR3 DNA sequence: TGTGCCAGCAGTTTGAGCGGGGGGGCGTTCAATGAGCAGTTCTTC. Protein product: CASSLSGGAFNEQFF.